The 17 T cell receptor beta chains reported below all come from one sample, sequenced in a study of blood T cell repertoires in COVID-19. The method was immunoSEQ multiplex PCR; TCRdb's version includes in-frame clones alone and lacks a portion of them. The sample comprises roughly 200,000 clones, around nine tenths of which are singletons, and approximately 6.2% rests with the top ten. The sample comprised peripheral blood. Source of these receptors: a man aged 55 to 70 who had recovered from COVID-19.

The rearrangement uses TRBV30 and TRBJ1-2; possible D gene TRBD1, 6 bases. The CDR3 has 12 residues. Germline V gene data show CDR1 as GTSNPN and CDR2 as SVGIG (reference sequence). The germline V and J ends were trimmed by 4 bases and 4 bases, with 10 bases remaining between them. Written as DNA, the CDR3 is TGTGCCTGGAACGACAGGCGCTATGGCTACACCTTC. It is translated as CAWNDRRYGYTF.

The V and J genes are TRBV28 and TRBJ2-4; possibly TRBD1 for D (6 bases). V gave up 7 bases and J gave up 0 bases, with 13 bases separating them. This CDR3 contains 15 residues. CDR1 is MDHEN, CDR2 SYDVKM, per germline. The CDR3: CASNRQGSAKNIQYF. Written as DNA, the CDR3 is TGTGCCAGCAACCGGCAGGGGTCAGCCAAAAACATTCAGTACTTC.

J is TRBJ2-7 and V is TRBV7-2; TRBD1 agrees at 11 bases. This CDR3 is built from 17 residues. CDR1 is SGHTA and CDR2 is FQGNSA in the germline V gene. J gave up 4 bases and V 3 bases, and 11 bases lay outside the gene matches. CDR3 amino acids: CASSFRPPDRGRYEQYF. The CDR3 DNA reads TGTGCCAGCAGCTTTAGGCCTCCGGACAGGGGGCGGTACGAGCAGTACTTC.

The chain carries TRBV9 and TRBJ1-6; D not resolved. The length of the CDR3 is 14 residues. Germline values: CDR1 SGDLS, CDR2 YYNGEE. Trimming took 3 bases from V and 8 from J, leaving 12 bases between them. The CDR3: CASSEENLDSPLHF. CDR3 sequence (DNA): TGTGCCAGCAGCGAAGAGAATTTGGATTCACCCCTCCACTTT.

The chain carries TRBV6-5 and TRBJ2-7, with 7 bases lining up with TRBD2. Germline V gene sequence: CDR1 MNHEY, CDR2 SVGAGI. V lost 1 base and J lost 2; bases outside the gene matches: 5. This CDR3 is 15 amino acids long. The CDR3 loop is CASSYFTSEPYEQYF. CDR3 coding DNA: TGTGCCAGCAGTTACTTCACTAGCGAACCCTACGAGCAGTACTTC.

The chain carries TRBV12-5 and TRBJ1-2; possibly TRBD1 for D (5 bases). CDR3 length: 13 amino acids. Germline-derived CDR1 and CDR2 are LGHNT and FRNRAP. Trimming removed 6 bases from V and 8 bases from J, with 16 bases in between. CDR3 amino acids: CASGAGTLGGYTF. CDR3 sequence (DNA): TGTGCTAGTGGCGCCGGGACTCTCGGAGGCTACACCTTC. Full variable domain (remainder filled in from reference TRBV12-5 and TRBJ1-2): DARVTQTPRHKVTEMGQEVTMRCQPILGHNTVFWYRQTMMQGLELLAYFRNRAPLDDSGMPKDRFSAEMPDATLATLKIQPSEPRDSAVYFCASGAGTLGGYTFGSGTRLTVV.

This clone was seen a handful of times. This chain links TRBV6-2 or TRBV6-3 with TRBJ1-3; tentatively, D is TRBD1 (6 bases). Germline CDR1 MNHEY, CDR2 SVGEGT. V was clipped by 2 bases and J by 3 bases, with 11 bases between them. The CDR3 sequence is 15 residues long. DNA of the CDR3: TGTGCCAGCAGTTACGAGACAGGTTTTGGAAACACCATATATTTT. Protein sequence: CASSYETGFGNTIYF.

The chain links TRBV5-1 to TRBJ2-2, with 8 nucleotides matching TRBD1. V gave up 7 bases and J gave up 1 base; unmatched junction bases: 6. This CDR3 is 15 amino acids long. Germline CDR1 reads SGHRS; CDR2 reads YFSETQ. CDR3 amino acids: CASGGGTGNTGELFF. CDR3 nucleotide sequence: TGCGCCAGCGGAGGTGGGACAGGGAACACCGGGGAGCTGTTTTTT.

This clone was picked up one time. The gene calls are TRBV20-1 and TRBJ1-2; TRBD1 matches at 9 bases. Unmatched junction bases numbered 0, after V lost 5 bases and J lost 5 bases. The CDR3 spans 11 residues. Germline V gene sequence: CDR1 DFQATT, CDR2 SNEGSKA (reference sequence). The CDR3 DNA reads TGCAGTGCTGGACAGGGGTATGGCTACACCTTC. This sequence encodes CSAGQGYGYTF.

CDR3 nucleotide sequence: TGTGCCAGCCTACGGGCGGAGGGGATGAGTGGCTACACCTTC. It is translated as CASLRAEGMSGYTF. V usage is TRBV2 and J usage is TRBJ1-2; weak D call: TRBD1 (5 bases). There are 14 residues in the CDR3. The V end lost 8 bases, the J end lost 7 bases, and 20 bases lay between the germline ends. CDR1 is SNHLY and CDR2 is FYNNEI in the germline V gene.

V gene TRBV6-4 combines with J gene TRBJ2-1; possible D gene TRBD1, 6 bases. V lost 3 bases and J 6 bases, leaving 15 bases between the germline ends. Per the germline V gene, CDR1 is MRHNA and CDR2 is SNTAGT. This CDR3 has 15 amino acids. The CDR3 sequence: CASSEGQGTSNEQFF. In DNA form, the CDR3 reads TGTGCCAGCAGTGAAGGGCAGGGGACCTCCAATGAGCAGTTCTTC.

The V call is TRBV30, the J call TRBJ2-1; TRBD2 matches at 10 bases. V lost 0 bases, J lost 5 bases, and 4 bases stayed unmatched. CDR1 is GTSNPN, CDR2 SVGIG, per germline (reference sequence). The CDR3 has 15 amino acids. The CDR3 spells CAWSVWLAGDNEQFF. The CDR3 DNA follows: TGTGCCTGGAGTGTCTGGCTAGCGGGGGACAATGAGCAGTTCTTC.

J is TRBJ2-7 and V is TRBV18; no reliable D call. CDR3 size: 13 residues. Looked up from germline, CDR1 is KGHSH and CDR2 is LQKENI. V was shortened by 1 base and J by 6 bases, with 10 bases between the two germline ends. CDR3 protein: CASSPRAIGEQYF. Here the CDR3 DNA reads TGTGCCAGCTCACCACGGGCTATTGGCGAGCAGTACTTC.

This clone was counted only a few times. The genes are TRBV30 and TRBJ2-7; D might be TRBD1 (5 bases). This CDR3 has 11 amino acids. Germline values: CDR1 GTSNPN, CDR2 SVGIG (reference sequence). V dropped 3 bases and J dropped 5 bases, with 8 bases sitting between them. The CDR3 DNA follows: TGTGCCTGGAGAGGACACGACGAGCAGTACTTC. It yields the protein CAWRGHDEQYF.

The rearrangement uses TRBV2 and TRBJ1-4; TRBD1 aligns across 10 bases. Germline CDR1 SNHLY, CDR2 FYNNEI. The V segment lost 6 bases and the J segment 7 bases; nucleotides outside the gene matches: 5. This CDR3 spans 14 amino acids. DNA for the CDR3: TGTGCCAGCAGGGGACAGGGGATGGGTGAAAAACTGTTTTTT. It translates to CASRGQGMGEKLFF.

The chain links TRBV5-1 to TRBJ1-6, with 7 bases matching TRBD1. Trimming cost V 6 bases and J 3 bases; bases outside gene matches: 12. The length of the CDR3 is 17 residues. Germline values: CDR1 SGHRS, CDR2 YFSETQ. CDR3 in DNA: TGCGCCAGCATAAACGAGACAGGGAAGCTCTATAATTCACCCCTCCACTTT. This sequence encodes CASINETGKLYNSPLHF.

This clone has more than one count but fewer than ten. V and J are TRBV27 and TRBJ2-7; D is unresolved. Germline V gene lookup returns CDR1 MNHEY and CDR2 SMNVEV (reference sequence). This CDR3 is built from 14 residues. The V gene lost 2 bases and the J gene lost 2 bases, with 10 bases spanning the gap. The CDR3 loop is CASSLETPAYEQYF. The CDR3 region has the DNA TGTGCCAGCAGTTTAGAAACGCCAGCCTACGAGCAGTACTTC.